This T cell receptor beta chain was retrieved from a study of T cells in Graves' hyperthyroidism and ophthalmopathy. This clonotype was seen many times. Its cognate antigen is unknown. Authors of the study amplified TCR beta CDR3 regions from RNA transcripts. Carried out on the TCR CDR3, a first-round RT-PCR used the HTBI primer set. MiXCR was run by TCRdb on the multiplex PCR reads, yielding one entry per CDR3 protein. The sample holds approximately 400,000 distinct CDR3 sequences, more than 12% seen once. This CDR3 is built from 15 residues. The V end was cut by 8 bases, the J end by 0 bases, with 17 bases between. CDR1 is GTSNPN, CDR2 SVGIG, per germline (reference sequence). Study-level points and caveats: In validation, the model predicted ophthalmopathy. These predictions came a median roughly 7.1 months before onset. Blood held most thyroid clonotypes expanded above 0.001 frequency. Separating ophthalmopathy from stable hyperthyroidism was achieved by a 13 V-J model.

Sequencing input: blood. The TCR originated in a man aged 45-65 years with Graves' ophthalmopathy. The rearrangement uses TRBV30 and TRBJ1-3; D gene ambiguous. Here the CDR3 reads CATSSADSSGNTIYF. CDR3 nucleotides: TGTGCCACGAGTTCCGCCGACTCCTCTGGAAACACCATATATTTT.